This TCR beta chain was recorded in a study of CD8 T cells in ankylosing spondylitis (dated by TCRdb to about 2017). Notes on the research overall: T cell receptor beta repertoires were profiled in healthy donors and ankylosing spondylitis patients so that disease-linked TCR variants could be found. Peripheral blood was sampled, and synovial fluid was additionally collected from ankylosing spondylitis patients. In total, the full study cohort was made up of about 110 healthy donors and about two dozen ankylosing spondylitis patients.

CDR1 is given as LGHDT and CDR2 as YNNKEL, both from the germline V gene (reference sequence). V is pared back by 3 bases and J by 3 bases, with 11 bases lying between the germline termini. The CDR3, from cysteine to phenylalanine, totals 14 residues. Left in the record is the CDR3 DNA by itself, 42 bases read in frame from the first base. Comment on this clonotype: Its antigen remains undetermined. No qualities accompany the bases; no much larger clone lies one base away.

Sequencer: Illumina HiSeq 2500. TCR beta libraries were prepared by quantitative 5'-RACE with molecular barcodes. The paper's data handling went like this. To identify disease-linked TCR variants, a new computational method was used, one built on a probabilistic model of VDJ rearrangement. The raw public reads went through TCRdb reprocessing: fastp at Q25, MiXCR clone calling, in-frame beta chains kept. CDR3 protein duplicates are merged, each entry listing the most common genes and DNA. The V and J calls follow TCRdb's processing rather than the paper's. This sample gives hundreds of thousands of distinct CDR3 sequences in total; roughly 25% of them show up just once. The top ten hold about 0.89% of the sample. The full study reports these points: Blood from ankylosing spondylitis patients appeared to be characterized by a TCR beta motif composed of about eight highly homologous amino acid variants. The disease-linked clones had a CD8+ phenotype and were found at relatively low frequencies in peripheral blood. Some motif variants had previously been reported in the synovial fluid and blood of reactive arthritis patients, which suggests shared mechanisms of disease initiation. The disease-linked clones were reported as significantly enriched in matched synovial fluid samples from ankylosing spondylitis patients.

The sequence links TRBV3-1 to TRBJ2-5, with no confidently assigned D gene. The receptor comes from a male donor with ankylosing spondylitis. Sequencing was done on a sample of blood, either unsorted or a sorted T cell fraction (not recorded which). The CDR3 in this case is CASSHLGREETQYF. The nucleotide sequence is TGTGCCAGCAGCCACCTCGGCCGAGAAGAGACCCAGTACTTC.